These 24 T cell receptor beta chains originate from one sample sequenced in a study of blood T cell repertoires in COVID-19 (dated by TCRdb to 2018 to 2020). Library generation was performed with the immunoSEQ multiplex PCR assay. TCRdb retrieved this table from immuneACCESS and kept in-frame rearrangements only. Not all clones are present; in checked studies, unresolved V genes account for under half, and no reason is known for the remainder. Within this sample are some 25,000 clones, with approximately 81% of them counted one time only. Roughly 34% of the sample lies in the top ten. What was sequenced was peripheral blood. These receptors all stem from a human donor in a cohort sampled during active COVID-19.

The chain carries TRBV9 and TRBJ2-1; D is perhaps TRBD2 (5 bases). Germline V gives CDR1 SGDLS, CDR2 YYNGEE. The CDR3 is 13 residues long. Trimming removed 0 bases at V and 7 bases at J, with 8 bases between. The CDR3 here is CASSVAGGNEQFF. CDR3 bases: TGTGCCAGCAGCGTAGCGGGCGGGAATGAGCAGTTCTTC.

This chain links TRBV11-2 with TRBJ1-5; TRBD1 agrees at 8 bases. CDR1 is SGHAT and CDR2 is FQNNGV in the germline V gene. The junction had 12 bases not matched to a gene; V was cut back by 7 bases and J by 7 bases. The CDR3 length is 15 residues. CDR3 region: CASNTRQGLRQPQHF. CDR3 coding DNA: TGTGCCAGCAACACTCGACAGGGGCTACGGCAGCCCCAGCATTTT.

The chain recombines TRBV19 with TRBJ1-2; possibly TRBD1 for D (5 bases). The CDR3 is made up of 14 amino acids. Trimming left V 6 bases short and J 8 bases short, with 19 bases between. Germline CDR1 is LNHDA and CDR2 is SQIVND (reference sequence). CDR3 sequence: CASSPQGRAEGYTF. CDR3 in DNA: TGTGCCAGTAGCCCTCAGGGAAGGGCTGAGGGCTACACCTTC. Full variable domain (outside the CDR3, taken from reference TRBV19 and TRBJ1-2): DGGITQSPKYLFRKEGQNVTLSCEQNLNHDAMYWYRQDPGQGLRLIYYSQIVNDFQKGDIAEGYSVSREKKESFPLTVTSAQKNPTAFYLCASSPQGRAEGYTFGSGTRLTVV.

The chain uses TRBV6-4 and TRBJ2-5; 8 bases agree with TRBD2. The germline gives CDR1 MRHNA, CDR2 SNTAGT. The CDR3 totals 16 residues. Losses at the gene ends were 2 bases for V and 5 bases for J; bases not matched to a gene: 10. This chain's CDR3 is CASSDQIAGPWETQYF. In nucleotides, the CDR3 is TGTGCCAGCAGTGACCAAATAGCGGGGCCCTGGGAGACCCAGTACTTC.

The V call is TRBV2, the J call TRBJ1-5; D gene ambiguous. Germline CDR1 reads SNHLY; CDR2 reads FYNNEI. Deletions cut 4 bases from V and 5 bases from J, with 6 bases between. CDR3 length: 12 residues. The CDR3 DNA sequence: TGTGCCAGCAGTGGTTCGGATCAGCCCCAGCATTTT. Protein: CASSGSDQPQHF.

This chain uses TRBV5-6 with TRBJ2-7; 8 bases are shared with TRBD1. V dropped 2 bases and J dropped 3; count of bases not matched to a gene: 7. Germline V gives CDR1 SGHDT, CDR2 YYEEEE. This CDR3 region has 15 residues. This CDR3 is CASSLPTGVSYEQYF. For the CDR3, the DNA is TGTGCCAGCAGCTTACCGACAGGGGTAAGCTACGAGCAGTACTTC.

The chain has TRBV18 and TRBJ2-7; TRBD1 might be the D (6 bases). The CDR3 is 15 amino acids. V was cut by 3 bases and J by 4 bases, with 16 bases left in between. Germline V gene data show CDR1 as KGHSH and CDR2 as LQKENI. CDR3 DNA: TGTGCCAGCTCACCGGGGGCGGAGGCTCAATACGAGCAGTACTTC. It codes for CASSPGAEAQYEQYF.

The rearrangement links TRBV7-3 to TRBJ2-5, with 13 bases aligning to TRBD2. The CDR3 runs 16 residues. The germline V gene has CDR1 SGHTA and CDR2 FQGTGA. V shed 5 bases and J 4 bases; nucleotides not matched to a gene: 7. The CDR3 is CASSLGLAGILETQYF. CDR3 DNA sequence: TGTGCCAGCAGCCTGGGACTAGCGGGGATTTTAGAGACCCAGTACTTC. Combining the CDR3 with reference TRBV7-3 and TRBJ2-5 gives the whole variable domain GAGVSQTPSNKVTEKGKYVELRCDPISGHTALYWYRQSLGQGPEFLIYFQGTGAADDSGLPNDRFFAVRPEGSVSTLKIQRTERGDSAVYLCASSLGLAGILETQYFGPGTRLLVL.

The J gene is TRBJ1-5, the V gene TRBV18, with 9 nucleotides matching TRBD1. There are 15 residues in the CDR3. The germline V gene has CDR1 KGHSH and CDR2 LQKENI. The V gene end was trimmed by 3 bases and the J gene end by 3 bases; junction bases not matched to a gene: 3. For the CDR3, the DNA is TGTGCCAGCTCACCGGGGACAGGGTTCAATCAGCCCCAGCATTTT. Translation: CASSPGTGFNQPQHF.

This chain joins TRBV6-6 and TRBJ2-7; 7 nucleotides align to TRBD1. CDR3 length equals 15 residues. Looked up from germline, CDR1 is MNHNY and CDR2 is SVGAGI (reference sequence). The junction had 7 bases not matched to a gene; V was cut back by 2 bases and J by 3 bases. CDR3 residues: CASSYAGTEIYEQYF. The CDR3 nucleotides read TGTGCCAGCAGTTACGCCGGGACAGAGATCTACGAGCAGTACTTC.

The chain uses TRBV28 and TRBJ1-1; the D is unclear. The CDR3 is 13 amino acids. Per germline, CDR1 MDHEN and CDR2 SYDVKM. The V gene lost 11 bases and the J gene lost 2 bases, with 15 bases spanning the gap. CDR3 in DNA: TGTGCCGGCTCGAGGGAGAGAAACACTGAAGCTTTCTTT. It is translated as CAGSRERNTEAFF.

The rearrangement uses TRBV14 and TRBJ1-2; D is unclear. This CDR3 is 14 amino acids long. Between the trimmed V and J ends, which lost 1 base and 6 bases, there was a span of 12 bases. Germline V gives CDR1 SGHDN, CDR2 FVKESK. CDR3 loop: CASSQVVANHGYTF. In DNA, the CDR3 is TGTGCCAGCAGCCAAGTTGTGGCCAACCATGGCTACACCTTC.

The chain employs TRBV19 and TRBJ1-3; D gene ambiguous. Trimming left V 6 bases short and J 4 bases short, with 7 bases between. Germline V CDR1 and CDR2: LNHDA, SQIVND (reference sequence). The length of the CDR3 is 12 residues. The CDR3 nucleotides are TGTGCCAGTAGCCCCCTCGGAAACACCATATATTTT. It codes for CASSPLGNTIYF.

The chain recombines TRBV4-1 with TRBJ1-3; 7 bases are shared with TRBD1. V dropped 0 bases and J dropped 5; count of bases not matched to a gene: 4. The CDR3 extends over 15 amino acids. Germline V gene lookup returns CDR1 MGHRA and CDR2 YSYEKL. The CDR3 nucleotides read TGCGCCAGCAGCCAAGACGGGGACAGAAGAAACACCATATATTTT. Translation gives CASSQDGDRRNTIYF.

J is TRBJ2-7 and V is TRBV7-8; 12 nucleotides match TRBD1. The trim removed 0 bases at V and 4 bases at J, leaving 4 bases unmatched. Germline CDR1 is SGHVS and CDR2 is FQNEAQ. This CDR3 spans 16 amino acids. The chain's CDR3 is CASSLAGQGALYEQYF. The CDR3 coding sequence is TGTGCCAGCAGCTTAGCGGGACAGGGGGCTTTATACGAGCAGTACTTC.

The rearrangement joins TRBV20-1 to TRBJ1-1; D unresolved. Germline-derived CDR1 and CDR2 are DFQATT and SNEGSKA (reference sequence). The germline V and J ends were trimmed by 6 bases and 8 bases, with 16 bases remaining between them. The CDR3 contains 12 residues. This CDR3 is CSASGWAPEAFF. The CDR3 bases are TGCAGTGCGAGTGGTTGGGCACCCGAAGCTTTCTTT.

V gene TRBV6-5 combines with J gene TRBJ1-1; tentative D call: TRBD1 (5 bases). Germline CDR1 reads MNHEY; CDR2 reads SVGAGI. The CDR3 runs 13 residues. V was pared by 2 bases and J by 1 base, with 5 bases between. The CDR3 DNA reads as TGTGCCAGCAGTTACAGGGGGAACACTGAAGCTTTCTTT. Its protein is CASSYRGNTEAFF.

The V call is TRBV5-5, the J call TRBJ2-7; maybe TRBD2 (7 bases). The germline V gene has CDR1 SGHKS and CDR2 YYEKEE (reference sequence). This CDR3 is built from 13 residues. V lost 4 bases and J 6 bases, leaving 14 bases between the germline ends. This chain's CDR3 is CASSTRGGREQYF. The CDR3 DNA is TGTGCCAGCAGCACGAGGGGGGGCCGCGAGCAGTACTTC.

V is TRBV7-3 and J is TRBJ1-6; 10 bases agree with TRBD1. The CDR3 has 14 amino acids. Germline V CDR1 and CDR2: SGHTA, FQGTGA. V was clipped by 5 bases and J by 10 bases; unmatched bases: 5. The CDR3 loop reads CASSPDRGQSPLHF. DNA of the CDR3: TGTGCCAGCAGCCCAGACAGGGGGCAGTCACCCCTCCACTTT.

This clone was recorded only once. This CDR3 is CASSPDRGQEKLFF. The CDR3 coding sequence is TGTGCCAGCAGTCCCGACAGGGGGCAAGAAAAACTGTTTTTT. This chain joins TRBV2 and TRBJ1-4; 10 bases match TRBD1. Germline V gene data show CDR1 as SNHLY and CDR2 as FYNNEI. This CDR3 region has 14 residues. Trimming cost V 5 bases and J 8 bases; bases outside gene matches: 5.

The CDR3 DNA follows: TGTGCCAGCAGTCCCCAGTGGGGGGTGGACACTGAAGCTTTCTTT. Its protein is CASSPQWGVDTEAFF. The J gene is TRBJ1-1, the V gene TRBV28, with D tentatively TRBD1 (5 bases). There are 15 residues in the CDR3. Trimming took 5 bases from V and 3 from J, leaving 16 bases between them. Germline values: CDR1 MDHEN, CDR2 SYDVKM.

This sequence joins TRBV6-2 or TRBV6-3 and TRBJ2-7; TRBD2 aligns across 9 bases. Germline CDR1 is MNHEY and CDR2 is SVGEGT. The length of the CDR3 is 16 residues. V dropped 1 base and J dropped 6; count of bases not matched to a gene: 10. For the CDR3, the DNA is TGTGCCAGCAGTTACTTAGCGGGGGATTCATTATCCGAGCAGTACTTC. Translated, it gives CASSYLAGDSLSEQYF.

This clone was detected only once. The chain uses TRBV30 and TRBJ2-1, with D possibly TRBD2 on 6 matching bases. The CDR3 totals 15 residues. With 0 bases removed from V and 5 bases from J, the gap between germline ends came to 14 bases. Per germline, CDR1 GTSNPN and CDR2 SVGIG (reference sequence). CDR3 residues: CAWSVLSGLDNEQFF. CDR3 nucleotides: TGTGCCTGGAGTGTACTGAGCGGGTTGGACAATGAGCAGTTCTTC.

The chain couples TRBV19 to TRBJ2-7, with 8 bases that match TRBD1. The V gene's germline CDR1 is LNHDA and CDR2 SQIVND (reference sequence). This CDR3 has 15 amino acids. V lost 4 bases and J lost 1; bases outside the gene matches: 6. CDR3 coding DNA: TGTGCCAGTAGTACAGCGGACAGGGAGTCCTACGAGCAGTACTTC. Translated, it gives CASSTADRESYEQYF.